Shown below are 25 T cell receptor beta chains from a single sample sequenced in a study of cytomegalovirus exposure and HLA in healthy donors. Researchers ran the PCR with 60 Vbeta and 13 Jbeta primers. Sequenced by immunoSEQ multiplex PCR; TCRdb stores in-frame clones only, minus some. The sample has about 120,000 clones, 77% seen once. Material for sequencing was PBMCs. The receptors shown here come from a man in his late teens or twenties in good health and CMV-seropositive.

CDR3 sequence: CASSLDRGYTEAFF. CDR3 coding DNA: TGTGCCAGCAGCTTGGACAGGGGTTACACTGAAGCTTTCTTT. This chain connects TRBV5-4 to TRBJ1-1; 7 bases match TRBD1. J was trimmed by 3 bases and V by 0 bases; bases with no gene match: 2. The V gene's germline CDR1 is SGHNT and CDR2 YYREEE (reference sequence). The CDR3 spans 14 residues.

This chain uses TRBV9 with TRBJ2-2; 13 nucleotides align to TRBD2. The germline CDR1 and CDR2 sequences are SGDLS and YYNGEE. After removal of 3 bases from V and 3 bases from J, the junction contained 5 bases not matched to a gene. CDR3 length: 17 residues. The CDR3 nucleotides read TGTGCCAGCAGCGCCTGGGGACTAGCGGGATACACCGGGGAGCTGTTTTTT. As protein: CASSAWGLAGYTGELFF.

The chain combines TRBV4-2 with TRBJ1-2; TRBD1 is a possible D gene (5 bases). The CDR3 has 14 amino acids. Looked up from germline, CDR1 is LGHNA and CDR2 is YNFKEQ. V gave up 0 bases and J gave up 4 bases, with 9 bases separating them. This chain's CDR3 is CASSQDIDSYGYTF. CDR3 sequence (DNA): TGTGCCAGCAGCCAAGACATAGACAGCTATGGCTACACCTTC.

The V call is TRBV25-1, the J call TRBJ2-7; D is perhaps TRBD1 (6 bases). Germline V lookup: CDR1 MGHDK, CDR2 SYGVNS. The CDR3 is made up of 14 amino acids. Trimming pared 3 bases from V and 5 bases from J, leaving 14 bases between. CDR3 region: CASSDPGQDDEQYF. The CDR3 coding sequence is TGTGCCAGCAGTGACCCGGGACAAGATGACGAGCAGTACTTC.

The chain carries TRBV28 and TRBJ1-3; possibly TRBD1 for D (5 bases). This CDR3 has 15 amino acids. With 5 bases removed from V and 0 bases from J, the gap between germline ends came to 11 bases. Germline values: CDR1 MDHEN, CDR2 SYDVKM. CDR3 in DNA: TGTGCCAGCAGTAGCGAGACAGTCTCTGGAAACACCATATATTTT. This sequence encodes CASSSETVSGNTIYF.

CDR3: CASSFLRGNTIYF. In DNA form, the CDR3 reads TGTGCCAGTAGTTTTCTTCGTGGAAACACCATATATTTT. The gene calls are TRBV19 and TRBJ1-3; D remains ambiguous. The V end was cut by 5 bases, the J end by 3 bases, with 8 bases between. The CDR3 has 13 residues. Germline assignment: CDR1 LNHDA and CDR2 SQIVND (reference sequence).

This sequence joins TRBV7-9 and TRBJ1-1; 7 bases map to TRBD1. J was trimmed by 4 bases and V by 5 bases; bases with no gene match: 7. The CDR3 loop spans 14 amino acids. Germline V gene sequence: CDR1 SEHNR, CDR2 FQNEAQ (reference sequence). The CDR3 DNA is TGTGCCAGCAGCCACGCCACAGGGGCCACTGAAGCTTTCTTT. Protein sequence: CASSHATGATEAFF.

The genes are TRBV5-4 and TRBJ1-1, with D perhaps TRBD1 (5 bases). Per the germline V gene, CDR1 is SGHNT and CDR2 is YYREEE (reference sequence). The CDR3 runs to 13 residues. V was trimmed by 1 base and J by 4 bases, leaving 8 bases between them. The CDR3 reads CASSLQGGTEAFF. CDR3 nucleotide sequence: TGTGCCAGCAGCTTGCAGGGCGGCACTGAAGCTTTCTTT.

J is TRBJ2-6 and V is TRBV12-2; TRBD1 is taken as the D call from the table, unchecked against the DNA. TRBV12-2 is noted as a pseudogene. This CDR3 has 20 amino acids. This chain's CDR3 is CASRHRSPSSKNSGANVLTF. In nucleotides, the CDR3 is TGTGCAAGTCGCCACAGATCCCCCAGCTCCAAAAACTCTGGGGCCAACGTCCTGACTTTC.

The rearrangement joins TRBV7-9 to TRBJ1-2; D might be TRBD1 (5 bases). The CDR3 totals 17 residues. Germline V gives CDR1 SEHNR, CDR2 FQNEAQ (reference sequence). V was cut by 1 base and J by 4 bases, with 19 bases left in between. The CDR3 spells CASSLVGVGRGGYGYTF. CDR3 nucleotides: TGTGCCAGCAGCTTAGTTGGAGTGGGGAGGGGTGGCTATGGCTACACCTTC.

This sequence joins TRBV6-5 and TRBJ1-1, with no clear D. Germline V CDR1 and CDR2: MNHEY, SVGAGI. With 2 bases removed from V and 4 bases from J, the gap between germline ends came to 11 bases. The CDR3 spans 14 residues. Written as DNA, the CDR3 is TGTGCCAGCAGTTACGAGACATCCCGCACTGAAGCTTTCTTT. Its translation: CASSYETSRTEAFF.

This chain joins TRBV5-8 and TRBJ1-4; TRBD1 aligns across 7 bases. The germline V gene encodes CDR1 SGHTS and CDR2 YDEGEE. Trimming at V came to 1 base and at J to 6 bases, leaving 6 bases not matched to a gene. This CDR3 contains 15 residues. The CDR3 sequence is CASSLFRDRDEKLFF. CDR3 nucleotide sequence: TGTGCCAGCAGCTTGTTTAGGGACAGAGATGAAAAACTGTTTTTT. Full variable domain (missing parts from reference TRBV5-8 and TRBJ1-4): EAGVTQSPTHLIKTRGQQATLRCSPISGHTSVYWYQQALGLGLQFLLWYDEGEERNRGNFPPRFSGRQFPNYSSELNVNALELEDSALYLCASSLFRDRDEKLFFGSGTQLSVL.

The chain carries TRBV30 and TRBJ1-5, with D tentatively TRBD1 (5 bases). This CDR3 comprises 13 residues. Trimming left V 1 base short and J 7 bases short, with 11 bases between. The germline V gene encodes CDR1 GTSNPN and CDR2 SVGIG (reference sequence). CDR3 in amino acids: CAWSGQGWQPQHF. Written as DNA, the CDR3 is TGTGCCTGGAGTGGGCAGGGTTGGCAGCCCCAGCATTTT. Drawing the rest from reference TRBV30 and TRBJ1-5, the complete variable domain is SQTIHQWPATLVQPVGSPLSLECTVEGTSNPNLYWYRQAAGRGLQLLFYSVGIGQISSEVPQNLSASRPQDRQFILSSKKLLLSDSGFYLCAWSGQGWQPQHFGDGTRLSIL.

The chain recombines TRBV14 with TRBJ2-7; 7 bases match TRBD1. J gave up 5 bases and V 1 base, and 8 bases lay outside the gene matches. Germline-derived CDR1 and CDR2 are SGHDN and FVKESK. The CDR3 covers 15 residues. The CDR3 here is CASSQVSTGWDEQYF. In DNA, the CDR3 is TGTGCCAGCAGCCAAGTGTCGACAGGGTGGGACGAGCAGTACTTC. The full variable domain, its missing parts supplied by reference TRBV14 and TRBJ2-7, is EAGVTQFPSHSVIEKGQTVTLRCDPISGHDNLYWYRRVMGKEIKFLLHFVKESKQDESGMPNNRFLAERTGGTYSTLKVQPAELEDSGVYFCASSQVSTGWDEQYFGPGTRLTVT.

The J gene is TRBJ2-7, the V gene TRBV11-2, with unresolved D. There are 12 residues in the CDR3. The V end lost 3 bases, the J end lost 4 bases, and 7 bases lay between the germline ends. CDR1 and CDR2 from the germline V gene are SGHAT and FQNNGV. CDR3: CASSFLPYEQYF. CDR3 DNA: TGTGCCAGCAGCTTTCTCCCTTACGAGCAGTACTTC.

The chain carries TRBV28 and TRBJ1-5; perhaps TRBD1 as D (5 bases). V was shortened by 3 bases and J by 0 bases, with 9 bases between the two germline ends. Germline assignment: CDR1 MDHEN and CDR2 SYDVKM. The CDR3 runs 15 residues. The CDR3 nucleotides read TGTGCCAGCAGTTTTCGGGACTATAGCAATCAGCCCCAGCATTTT. Translating it yields CASSFRDYSNQPQHF.

There are a few counts of this clone. This chain connects TRBV6-4 to TRBJ2-3, with 11 nucleotides matching TRBD1. The germline V gene has CDR1 MRHNA and CDR2 SNTAGT. The CDR3 is 14 amino acids. Trimming cost V 3 bases and J 4 bases; bases outside gene matches: 0. CDR3 protein: CASSEGQGADTQYF. As DNA, the CDR3 is TGTGCCAGCAGTGAGGGACAGGGGGCAGATACGCAGTATTTT.

The chain carries TRBV6-1 and TRBJ1-1; D perhaps matches TRBD1 (5 bases). This CDR3 comprises 16 residues. Between the trimmed V and J ends, which lost 0 bases and 1 base, there was a span of 12 bases. CDR1 and CDR2 from the germline V gene are MNHNS and SASEGT. This CDR3 reads CASSEALPGQNTEAFF. The CDR3 region has the DNA TGTGCCAGCAGTGAAGCGCTTCCAGGGCAGAACACTGAAGCTTTCTTT.

This chain links TRBV12-5 with TRBJ2-1; D remains unclear. The CDR3 sequence is 12 residues long. Germline values: CDR1 LGHNT, CDR2 FRNRAP. Trimming left V 1 base short and J 9 bases short, with 7 bases between. The CDR3, as DNA: TGTGCTAGTGGTTTGGACAGAAGTGAGCAGTTCTTC. Protein sequence: CASGLDRSEQFF.

This clone was found once. The chain is built from TRBV6-5 and TRBJ1-5; tentatively, D is TRBD1 (5 bases). The germline V and J ends were trimmed by 7 bases and 6 bases, with 16 bases remaining between them. Germline CDR1 MNHEY, CDR2 SVGAGI. The CDR3 is made up of 14 amino acids. CDR3 in DNA: TGTGCCAGCACCCTCATGCAGGGTGGTCAGCCCCAGCATTTT. It is translated as CASTLMQGGQPQHF.

V is TRBV13 and J is TRBJ2-3; D possibly corresponds to TRBD1 (5 bases). CDR1 is PRHDT, CDR2 FYEKMQ, per germline (reference sequence). The V and J ends lost 8 bases and 1 base respectively, with 16 bases between them. There are 15 residues in the CDR3. Written as DNA, the CDR3 is TGTGCCAGCGGCCCAGGGTTTAGAGGCACAGATACGCAGTATTTT. Translation gives CASGPGFRGTDTQYF.

This clone is a singleton in its sample. The CDR3 loop is CASSLRGYQAPGNTIYF. CDR3 nucleotides: TGTGCCAGCAGCTTGAGGGGCTACCAGGCACCTGGAAACACCATATATTTT. The chain links TRBV5-4 to TRBJ1-3; the D gene is possibly TRBD1 (5 bases). Germline assignment: CDR1 SGHNT and CDR2 YYREEE (reference sequence). V was cut by 1 base and J by 2 bases, with 16 bases left in between. The CDR3 runs 17 residues.

Here the CDR3 reads CSVISSGYEQYF. The CDR3 DNA sequence: TGCAGCGTTATTAGTAGCGGCTACGAGCAGTACTTC. The chain employs TRBV29-1 and TRBJ2-7; the D gene is possibly TRBD2 (6 bases). V dropped 5 bases and J dropped 3 bases, with 11 bases sitting between them. Germline CDR1 is SQVTM and CDR2 is ANQGSEA. The CDR3 loop spans 12 amino acids.

The rearrangement links TRBV9 to TRBJ2-5; 12 nucleotides line up with TRBD2. V gave up 3 bases and J gave up 3 bases; unmatched junction bases: 6. This CDR3 contains 16 residues. In germline, CDR1 is SGDLS, CDR2 YYNGEE. CDR3 bases: TGTGCCAGCAGCGGAAGACTAGCGGGAGTAGAAGAGACCCAGTACTTC. Translated: CASSGRLAGVEETQYF.

The chain couples TRBV9 to TRBJ1-1; 9 nucleotides align to TRBD1. V trimming: 4 bases; J trimming: 5 bases; junction bases outside the gene matches: 3. The CDR3 is 13 residues long. Germline CDR1 and CDR2: SGDLS and YYNGEE. The CDR3 sequence is CASSLGQGTEAFF. In DNA form, the CDR3 reads TGTGCCAGCAGCTTGGGACAGGGAACTGAAGCTTTCTTT.